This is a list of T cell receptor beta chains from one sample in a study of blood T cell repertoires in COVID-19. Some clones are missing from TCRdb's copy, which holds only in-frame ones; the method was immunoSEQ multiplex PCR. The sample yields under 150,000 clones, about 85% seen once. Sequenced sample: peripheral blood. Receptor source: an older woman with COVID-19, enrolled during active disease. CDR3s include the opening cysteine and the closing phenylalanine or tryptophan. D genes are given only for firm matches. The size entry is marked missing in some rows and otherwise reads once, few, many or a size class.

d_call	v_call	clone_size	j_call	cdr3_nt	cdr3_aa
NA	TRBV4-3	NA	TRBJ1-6	TGCGCCAGCAGCCAGGCTCCAAGTGGCGGCTCCTATAATTCACCCCTCCACTTT	CASSQAPSGGSYNSPLHF
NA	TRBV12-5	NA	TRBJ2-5	TGTGCTAGGGGTTTGGGGGGGACAGGCGGGGAACAAGAGACCCAGTACTTC	CARGLGGTGGEQETQYF
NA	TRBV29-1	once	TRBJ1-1	TGCAGCGTTGTGGAGTTGGCGGACACTGAAGCTTTCTTT	CSVVELADTEAFF
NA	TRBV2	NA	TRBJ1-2	TGTGCCAGCAGTCCCTATCGGGGACAAGGCGGCTATGGCTACACCTTC	CASSPYRGQGGYGYTF
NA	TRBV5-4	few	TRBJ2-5	TGTGCCAGCAGCATCATCATGGGGGCCGAGTCAGAGACCCAGTACTTC	CASSIIMGAESETQYF
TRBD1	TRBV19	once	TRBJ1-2	TGTGCCAGTAGTATTGACAGGGTCGGCGGCTACACCTTC	CASSIDRVGGYTF
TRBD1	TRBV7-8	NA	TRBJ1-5	TGTGCCAGCAGCCCCCAGGACAGGGGGAGAGATCAGCCCCAGCATTTT	CASSPQDRGRDQPQHF
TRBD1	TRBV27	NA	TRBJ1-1	TGTGCCAGCAGTTACGGACAGGGAATGAACACTGAAGCTTTCTTT	CASSYGQGMNTEAFF
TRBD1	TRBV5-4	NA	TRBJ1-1	TGTGCCAGCAGCAACAGGGGCGGCACTGAAGCTTTCTTT	CASSNRGGTEAFF
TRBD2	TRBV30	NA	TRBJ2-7	TGTGCCTGGAGTGTAAGGCTAGCGGGGGTCTACGAGCAGTACTTC	CAWSVRLAGVYEQYF
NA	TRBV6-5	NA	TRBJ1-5	TGTGCCAGCAGCCTAAAGGCGGCGGACAATCAGCCCCAGCATTTT	CASSLKAADNQPQHF
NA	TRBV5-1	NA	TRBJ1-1	TGCGCCAGCAGCTTGAGCGGGGTTGATAACACTGAAGCTTTCTTT	CASSLSGVDNTEAFF
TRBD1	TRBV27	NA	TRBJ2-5	TGTGCCAGCAGTCGCTCCTTCACCGGGACAGAGGAGACCCAGTACTTC	CASSRSFTGTEETQYF
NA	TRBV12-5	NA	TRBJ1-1	TGTGCTAGTGGTCCGGGTCGATCGAACACTGAAGCTTTCTTT	CASGPGRSNTEAFF
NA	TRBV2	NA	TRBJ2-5	TGTGCCAGCAGTCCGGACAGCCAAGAGACCCAGTACTTC	CASSPDSQETQYF
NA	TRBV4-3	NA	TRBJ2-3	TGCGCCAGCAGCCAAGAGAGGCGAGATACGCAGTATTTT	CASSQERRDTQYF
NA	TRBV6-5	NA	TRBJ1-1	TGTGCCACCCAAAGGACGGGGGACACTGAAGCTTTCTTT	CATQRTGDTEAFF
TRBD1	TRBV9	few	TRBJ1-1	TGTGCCAGCAACGACAGGGGGAACACTGAAGCTTTCTTT	CASNDRGNTEAFF
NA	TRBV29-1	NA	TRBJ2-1	TGCAGCGTAAAGGGATATCCAGGGTTTTACAATGAGCAGTTCTTC	CSVKGYPGFYNEQFF
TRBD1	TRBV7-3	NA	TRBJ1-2	TGTGCCAGCAGCCCATCACAGGGGTACTATGGCTACACCTTC	CASSPSQGYYGYTF
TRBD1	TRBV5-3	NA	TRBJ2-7	TGTGCCAGAAGCCGACGGACAGGGAAAAAGTACGAGCAGTACTTC	CARSRRTGKKYEQYF
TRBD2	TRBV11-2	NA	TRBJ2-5	TGTGCCAGCAGCCAAACTTGGGGGGGCCAAGAGACCCAGTACTTC	CASSQTWGGQETQYF
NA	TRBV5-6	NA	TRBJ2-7	TGTGCCAGCAGCTTGAACGGGGGGCTATTGCACGAGCAGTACTTC	CASSLNGGLLHEQYF
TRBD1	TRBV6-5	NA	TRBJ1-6	TGTGCCAGCAGTTACCGGGACAGGGCTAATTCACCCCTCCACTTT	CASSYRDRANSPLHF
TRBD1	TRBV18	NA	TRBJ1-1	TGTGCCAGCTCACCTTCAGACAGGGCATATGAAGCTTTCTTT	CASSPSDRAYEAFF
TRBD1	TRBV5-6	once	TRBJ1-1	TGTGCCAGCAGCTGGAGGACAGGGTCGGACACTGAAGCTTTCTTT	CASSWRTGSDTEAFF
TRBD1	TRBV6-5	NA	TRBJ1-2	TGTGCCAGCAGTCGCAGGGGGGACTATGGCTACACCTTC	CASSRRGDYGYTF
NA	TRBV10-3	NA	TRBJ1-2	TGTGCCATCAGTGAGTCCAGGGATGGCTACACCTTC	CAISESRDGYTF
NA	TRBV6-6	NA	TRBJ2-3	TGTGCCAGCAGCCAGGGTGGAGGGCCCCGAACAGATACGCAGTATTTT	CASSQGGGPRTDTQYF
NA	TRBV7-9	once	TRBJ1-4	TGTGCCAGCAGCCCGCCAGTGGGGGCGGGGGATGAAAAACTGTTTTTT	CASSPPVGAGDEKLFF
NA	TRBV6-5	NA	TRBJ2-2	TGTGCCAGCCGGGGGGCGGGGAACGGGGAGCTGTTTTTT	CASRGAGNGELFF
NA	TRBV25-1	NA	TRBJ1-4	TGTGCCAGCAACAAAGGAGAAATGAGGAAACTGTTTTTT	CASNKGEMRKLFF
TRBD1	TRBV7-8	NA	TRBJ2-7	TGTGCCAGCAGCTTATCCGGGACAGGGGGCATCGAGCAGTACTTC	CASSLSGTGGIEQYF
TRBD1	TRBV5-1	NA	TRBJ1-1	TGCGCCAGCAGCTTCGGTGCCGGGACAGGCAAGACTGAAGCTTTCTTT	CASSFGAGTGKTEAFF
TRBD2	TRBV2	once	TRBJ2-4	TGTGCCAGCAGTCCTCAAGGACTAGCGGGGGGCCACTTAGCCAAAAACATTCAGTACTTC	CASSPQGLAGGHLAKNIQYF
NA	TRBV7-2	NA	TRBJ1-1	TGTGCCAGCAGCTCGAGCTATCGGGGAGCTTTCTTT	CASSSSYRGAFF
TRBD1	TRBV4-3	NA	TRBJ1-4	TGCGCCAGCAGCCAAGATTGGGGACAGGGGGTTGAAAAACTGTTTTTT	CASSQDWGQGVEKLFF